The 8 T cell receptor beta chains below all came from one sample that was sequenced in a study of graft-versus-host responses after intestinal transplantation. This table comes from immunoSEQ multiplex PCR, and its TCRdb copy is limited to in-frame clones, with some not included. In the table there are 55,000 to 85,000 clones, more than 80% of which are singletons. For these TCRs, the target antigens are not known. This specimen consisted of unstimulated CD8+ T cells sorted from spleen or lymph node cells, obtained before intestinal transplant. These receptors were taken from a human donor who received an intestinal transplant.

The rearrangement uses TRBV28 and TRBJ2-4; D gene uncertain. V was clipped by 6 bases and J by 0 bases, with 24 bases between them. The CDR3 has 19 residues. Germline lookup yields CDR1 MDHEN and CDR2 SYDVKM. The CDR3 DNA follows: TGTGCCAGCAGCCCAGCCCGCAAAAAACTACGGTTAGCCAAAAACATTCAGTACTTC. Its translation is CASSPARKKLRLAKNIQYF.

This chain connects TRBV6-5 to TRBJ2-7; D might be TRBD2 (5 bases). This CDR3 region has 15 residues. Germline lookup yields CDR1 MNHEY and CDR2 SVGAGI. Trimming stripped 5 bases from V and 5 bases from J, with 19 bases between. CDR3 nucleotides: TGTGCCAGCAGTCCCTCAGAGAGGGAACTCCACGAGCAGTACTTC. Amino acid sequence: CASSPSERELHEQYF.

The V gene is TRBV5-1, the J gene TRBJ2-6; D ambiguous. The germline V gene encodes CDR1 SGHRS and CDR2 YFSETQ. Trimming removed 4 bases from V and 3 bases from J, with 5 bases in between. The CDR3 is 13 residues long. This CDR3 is CASSAGGANVLTF. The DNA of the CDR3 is TGCGCCAGCAGCGCCGGTGGGGCCAACGTCCTGACTTTC.

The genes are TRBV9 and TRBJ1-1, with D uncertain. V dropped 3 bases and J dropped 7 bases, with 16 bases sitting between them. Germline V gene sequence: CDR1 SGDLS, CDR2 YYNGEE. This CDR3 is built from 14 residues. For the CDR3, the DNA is TGTGCCAGCAGCGCCAGCGGAGAAGGGATTGAAGCTTTCTTT. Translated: CASSASGEGIEAFF.

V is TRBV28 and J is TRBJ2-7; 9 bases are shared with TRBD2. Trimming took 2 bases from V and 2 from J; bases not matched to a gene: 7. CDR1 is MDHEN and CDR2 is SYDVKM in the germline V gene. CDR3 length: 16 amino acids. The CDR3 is CASSLLGLAGPYEQYF. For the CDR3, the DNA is TGTGCCAGCAGTTTACTGGGCCTAGCGGGGCCCTACGAGCAGTACTTC.

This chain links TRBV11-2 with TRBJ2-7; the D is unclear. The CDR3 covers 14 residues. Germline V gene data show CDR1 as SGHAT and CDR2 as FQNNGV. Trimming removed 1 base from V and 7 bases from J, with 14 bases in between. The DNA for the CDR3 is TGTGCCAGCAGCTTAGGTGGCGGAACTCGGGAGCAGTACTTC. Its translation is CASSLGGGTREQYF.

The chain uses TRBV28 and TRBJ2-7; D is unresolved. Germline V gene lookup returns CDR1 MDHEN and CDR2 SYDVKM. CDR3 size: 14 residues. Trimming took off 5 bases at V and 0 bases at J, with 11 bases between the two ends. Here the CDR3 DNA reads TGTGCCAGCAGTCCCCTTCCTAGCTCCTACGAGCAGTACTTC. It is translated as CASSPLPSSYEQYF.

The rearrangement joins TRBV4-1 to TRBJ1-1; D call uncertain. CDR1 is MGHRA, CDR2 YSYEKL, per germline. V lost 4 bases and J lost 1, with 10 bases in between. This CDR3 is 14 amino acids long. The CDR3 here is CASSPRRRNTEAFF. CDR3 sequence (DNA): TGCGCCAGCAGCCCTCGGCGGAGGAACACTGAAGCTTTCTTT.